The clone carrying this TCR beta chain was counted a single time. CDR1 and CDR2 from the germline V gene are SGHKS and YYEKEE (reference sequence). This CDR3 comprises 13 residues. V was cut by 4 bases and J by 13 bases, with 15 bases left in between. The data originate from a study of blood T cell repertoires in COVID-19. For the study at large: Nucleic acid was either cDNA or gDNA, and it came from T cells, B-cell-depleted T cells, or PBMCs.

Individuals aged 18 to 89 years were recruited from 20 to 25 US areas. This table comes from immunoSEQ multiplex PCR, and its TCRdb copy is limited to in-frame clones, with some not included. The data contain some 530,000 clones, approximately 91% of them seen just once; the ten biggest clones take up approximately 8%. The source material was PBMCs or T cells enriched from blood (not recorded which). This chain uses TRBV5-5 with TRBJ1-6; D might be TRBD1 (5 bases). The TCR sequence derives from a woman aged 55 to 70 who had recovered from COVID-19. The CDR3 spells CASSPGAEVPLHF. DNA of the CDR3: TGTGCCAGCAGCCCTGGGGCTGAGGTGCCCCTCCACTTT.